The rows below give T cell receptor beta chains drawn from one sample of a study of blood T cell repertoires in COVID-19. Using immunoSEQ multiplex PCR, the repertoire was profiled, and TCRdb retains in-frame clones only, with some absent. The sample has approximately 300,000 clones, under 90% seen once. Sequenced: PBMCs or T cells enriched from blood (not recorded which). Receptor source: a man in his 60s who had recovered from COVID-19. Both conserved end residues are part of each CDR3. A D gene is named only where the DNA matches it firmly. Expanded clones are given a class, and other clones once, few, many or no size at all.

TRBJ2-1	-	TRBD2	TRBV7-2	TGTGCCAGCAGCCCTCGGACTAGCGTTTGGAATGAGCAGTTCTTC	CASSPRTSVWNEQFF
TRBJ2-2	-	TRBD1	TRBV5-1	TGCGCCAGCAGCTCGGGACAGAGGAACACCGGGGAGCTGTTTTTT	CASSSGQRNTGELFF
TRBJ1-5	-	-	TRBV7-9	TGTGCCAGCAGCTCAGTGGACAGCAGTCAGCCCCAGCATTTT	CASSSVDSSQPQHF
TRBJ1-2	few	TRBD1	TRBV27	TGTGCCAGCAGTTTACGGGACAGGGAAAGTGGCTACACCTTC	CASSLRDRESGYTF
TRBJ2-1	-	TRBD2	TRBV7-3	TGTGCCAGCAGCCCAGGACTAGCGGGAGGGGATGAGCAGTTCTTC	CASSPGLAGGDEQFF
TRBJ2-1	once	-	TRBV20-1	TGCAGTGCTAGTAAACAGGGTAATGAGCAGTTCTTC	CSASKQGNEQFF
TRBJ1-1	-	-	TRBV19	TGTGCCAGTAGTATACTGCAGGGAGGCACTGAAGCTTTCTTT	CASSILQGGTEAFF
TRBJ1-5	-	TRBD1	TRBV15	TGTGCCACCAGCAGAGATTTGACAGGGGGAAGCAATCAGCCCCAGCATTTT	CATSRDLTGGSNQPQHF
TRBJ2-2	-	-	TRBV28	TGTGCCAGCAGTCGGAGGGCCCCCGGGGAGCTGTTTTTT	CASSRRAPGELFF
TRBJ1-2	-	-	TRBV29-1	TGCAGCGTTGAGAGACTACAGGGCCGTAAATATGTTGGCGGCTACACCTTC	CSVERLQGRKYVGGYTF
TRBJ1-3	-	TRBD1	TRBV2	TGTGCCAGCAGACCCTTGGGACAGACTGGAAACACCATATATTTT	CASRPLGQTGNTIYF
TRBJ2-1	-	-	TRBV19	TGTGCCAGTAGCAGGACTAACGGGGATCCCCAGTTCTTC	CASSRTNGDPQFF
TRBJ2-3	-	-	TRBV9	TGTGCCAGCAGGGGCCAGGGTGGGACAGATACGCAGTATTTT	CASRGQGGTDTQYF
TRBJ2-7	-	-	TRBV5-8	TGTGCCAGCAGCTTGGTCTCCAGCTACGAGCAGTACTTC	CASSLVSSYEQYF
TRBJ1-5	-	-	TRBV6-5	TGTGCCAGCAGTTATGGGGGGGGCGCGAATCAGCCCCAGCATTTT	CASSYGGGANQPQHF
TRBJ1-3	once	-	TRBV23-1	TGCGCCAGCAGTCAATCCGCTTTCGGGCCCTGTAAGGAGGACACCATATATTTT	CASSQSAFGPCKEDTIYF
TRBJ2-5	-	-	TRBV28	TGTGCCAGCAGTTTCCGGGTTAAGCAAGAGACCCAGTACTTC	CASSFRVKQETQYF
TRBJ2-5	-	TRBD1	TRBV10-3	TGTGCCATCGGACAGGGGGTAAAAGAGACCCAGTACTTC	CAIGQGVKETQYF
TRBJ2-1	-	TRBD1	TRBV28	TGTGCCAGCAGTCGACCGGGACAGGGAAGGTTGAATGAGCAGTTCTTC	CASSRPGQGRLNEQFF
TRBJ2-3	-	TRBD2	TRBV29-1	TGCAGCGTTGGGGCGGGAGGGAGCACAGATACGCAGTATTTT	CSVGAGGSTDTQYF
TRBJ2-3	-	-	TRBV5-4	TGTGCCAGCAGCCCCGTCCTGACTAGCACAGATACGCAGTATTTT	CASSPVLTSTDTQYF
TRBJ2-5	-	TRBD1	TRBV18	TGTGCCAGCTCACCACCAGGGGGCGAGTCGGAGACCCAGTACTTC	CASSPPGGESETQYF
TRBJ1-2	once	-	TRBV30	TGTGCCTGGAGGGACCAAACAGGGCTCGTGAGTGGCTACACCTTC	CAWRDQTGLVSGYTF
TRBJ1-4	-	-	TRBV24-1	TGTGCCACCAGTGACGCAGGGTCGTCTAATGAAAAACTGTTTTTT	CATSDAGSSNEKLFF
TRBJ2-1	-	TRBD1	TRBV10-3	TGTGCCATCATGGACAGGGGGGATGAGCAGTTCTTC	CAIMDRGDEQFF
TRBJ1-2	-	-	TRBV19	TGTGCCAGTAGTATAACCTTTACGGGGTATGGCTACACCTTC	CASSITFTGYGYTF
TRBJ1-2	-	-	TRBV24-1	TGTGCCACCAGTGATATGACAGTGAACTATGGCTACACCTTC	CATSDMTVNYGYTF
TRBJ2-7	-	TRBD2	TRBV5-1	TGCGCCAGCAGCTTGAGTACTAGCGGTTCCTACGAGCAGTACTTC	CASSLSTSGSYEQYF
TRBJ1-4	-	TRBD1	TRBV2	TGTGCCAGTACACCCGGACAGGGTAGAGATCTAGGTGAAAAACTGTTTTTT	CASTPGQGRDLGEKLFF